These 8 T cell receptor beta chains came from one sample sequenced in a study of breast tumors, draining lymph nodes, adjacent tissues. From the multiplex PCR reads, TCRdb called clonotypes with MiXCR, one entry per CDR3 protein. The sample has around 70,000 distinct CDR3 sequences, roughly 40% seen once. Material for sequencing was breast tumor tissue. These receptors all stem from a female donor with breast cancer. Some clones in this sample may be carry-over from other donors' samples.

The genes are TRBV4-2 and TRBJ1-2, with D perhaps TRBD1 (5 bases). The CDR3 is 16 residues long. The germline V gene has CDR1 LGHNA and CDR2 YNFKEQ. V was trimmed by 0 bases and J by 2 bases, leaving 13 bases between them. The DNA of the CDR3 is TGTGCCAGCAGCCAAGATCAGGGCCTGAAGAACTATGGCTACACCTTC. Translated: CASSQDQGLKNYGYTF.

This clonotype was seen repeatedly, ten times or more. The V and J genes are TRBV20-1 and TRBJ2-5, with 12 bases aligning to TRBD1. Trimming removed 0 bases from V and 5 bases from J; junction bases left unmatched: 7. Germline CDR1 reads DFQATT; CDR2 reads SNEGSKA (reference sequence). The CDR3 contains 16 residues. The CDR3 coding sequence is TGCAGTGCTAGAGAATGGGACAGGGGGCCGAGGGAGACCCAGTACTTC. Translating gives CSAREWDRGPRETQYF.

Of note for this clonotype: The junction departs from the called germline gene at one end, perhaps through a read error. The chain joins TRBV10-3 to TRBJ2-3, with 11 bases lining up with TRBD2. The CDR3 is 16 amino acids. Germline assignment: CDR1 ENHRY and CDR2 SYGVKD. CDR3 region: CASSSRLAGITDTQYF. DNA for the CDR3: TGTGCCAGCAGTTCCCGACTAGCGGGGATCACAGATACGCAGTATTTT.

This chain links TRBV7-2 with TRBJ2-7; TRBD1 matches at 9 bases. Per germline, CDR1 SGHTA and CDR2 FQGNSA. The V gene end was trimmed by 8 bases and the J gene end by 4 bases; junction bases not matched to a gene: 9. This CDR3 is 14 amino acids long. The chain's CDR3 is CASESGQGTYEQYF. CDR3 in DNA: TGTGCCAGCGAATCGGGACAGGGTACTTACGAGCAGTACTTC.

This clonotype has just a few counts. This may stem from a read error, because a much larger clone lies one nucleotide away. No conserved phenylalanine or tryptophan is present at the end of the CDR3, so a read error is the likely explanation. V and J are TRBV20-1 and TRBJ2-5; D perhaps matches TRBD1 (6 bases). V lost 3 bases and J 8 bases, leaving 7 bases between the germline ends. CDR3 size: 10 residues. Germline CDR1 is DFQATT and CDR2 is SNEGSKA (reference sequence). The CDR3 nucleotides read TGCAGTGCTAGGGGGGCTACCCAGTACTCC. This codes for CSARGATQYS.

This clonotype was recorded at least ten times. CDR3 sequence reads: CATSEAGGGNQPQHF. The CDR3 bases are TGTGCCACCAGTGAGGCGGGGGGGGGCAATCAGCCCCAGCATTTT. This sequence joins TRBV24-1 and TRBJ1-5, with D maybe TRBD1 (5 bases). Germline V gives CDR1 KGHDR, CDR2 SFDVKD. CDR3 length: 15 residues. Trimming removed 4 bases at V and 2 bases at J, with 11 bases between.

The gene calls are TRBV4-2 and TRBJ1-6; D remains ambiguous. Trimming removed 8 bases from V and 7 bases from J, with 12 bases in between. This CDR3 has 13 residues. Germline V gene lookup returns CDR1 LGHNA and CDR2 YNFKEQ. CDR3 amino acids: CASVGEPNSPLHF. CDR3 bases: TGTGCCAGCGTCGGGGAACCCAATTCACCCCTCCACTTT.

This clonotype has ten or more counts. The chain uses TRBV6-5 and TRBJ2-7, with 9 bases that match TRBD1. Trimming at V came to 5 bases and at J to 4 bases, leaving 12 bases not matched to a gene. This CDR3 is built from 16 residues. The germline CDR1 and CDR2 sequences are MNHEY and SVGAGI. The CDR3 DNA reads as TGTGCCAGCAGTCTAACAGGGGGCGCCCCGGGGTACGAGCAGTACTTC. This translates into CASSLTGGAPGYEQYF.